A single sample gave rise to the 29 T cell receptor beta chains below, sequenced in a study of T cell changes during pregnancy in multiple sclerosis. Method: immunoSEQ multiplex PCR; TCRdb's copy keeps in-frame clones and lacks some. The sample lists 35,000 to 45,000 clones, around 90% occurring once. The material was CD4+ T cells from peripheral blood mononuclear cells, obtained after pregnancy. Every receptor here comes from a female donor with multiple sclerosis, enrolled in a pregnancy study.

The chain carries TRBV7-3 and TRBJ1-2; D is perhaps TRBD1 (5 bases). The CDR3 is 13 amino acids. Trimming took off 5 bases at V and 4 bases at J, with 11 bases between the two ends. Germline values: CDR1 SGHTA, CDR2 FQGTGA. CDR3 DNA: TGTGCCAGCAGCATAGGGGCCGGCTATGGCTACACCTTC. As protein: CASSIGAGYGYTF.

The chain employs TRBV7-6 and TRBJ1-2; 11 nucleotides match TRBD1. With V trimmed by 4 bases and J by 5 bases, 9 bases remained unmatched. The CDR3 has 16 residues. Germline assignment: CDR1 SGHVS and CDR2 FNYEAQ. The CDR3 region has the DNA TGTGCCAGCAGCTCCCGTTCGGGACAGGGGGAGTATGGCTACACCTTC. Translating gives CASSSRSGQGEYGYTF.

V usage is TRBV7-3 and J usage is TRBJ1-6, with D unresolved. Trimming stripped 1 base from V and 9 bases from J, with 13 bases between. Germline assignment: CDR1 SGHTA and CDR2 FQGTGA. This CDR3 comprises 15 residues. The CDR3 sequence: CASSLSSSGVSPLHF. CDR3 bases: TGTGCCAGCAGCTTAAGTAGCAGCGGAGTTTCACCCCTCCACTTT.

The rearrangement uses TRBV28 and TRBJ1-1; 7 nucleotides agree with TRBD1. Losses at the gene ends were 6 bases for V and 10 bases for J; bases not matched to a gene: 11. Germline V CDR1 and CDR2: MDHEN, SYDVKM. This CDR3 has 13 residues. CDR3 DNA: TGTGCCAGCAGCCCGGGACAGAGACTAGGAGCTTTCTTT. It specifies CASSPGQRLGAFF.

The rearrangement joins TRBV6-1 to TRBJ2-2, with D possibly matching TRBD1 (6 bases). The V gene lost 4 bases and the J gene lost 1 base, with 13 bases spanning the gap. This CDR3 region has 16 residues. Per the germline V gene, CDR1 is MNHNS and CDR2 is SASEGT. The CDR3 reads CASSARGRLNTGELFF. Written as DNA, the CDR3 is TGTGCCAGCAGTGCCAGGGGTCGATTGAACACCGGGGAGCTGTTTTTT.

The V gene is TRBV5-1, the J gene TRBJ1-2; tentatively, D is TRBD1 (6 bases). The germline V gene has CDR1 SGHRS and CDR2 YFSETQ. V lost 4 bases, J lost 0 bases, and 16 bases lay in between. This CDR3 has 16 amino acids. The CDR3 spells CASSVGAGTSNYGYTF. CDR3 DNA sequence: TGCGCCAGCAGCGTCGGTGCCGGGACATCTAACTATGGCTACACCTTC.

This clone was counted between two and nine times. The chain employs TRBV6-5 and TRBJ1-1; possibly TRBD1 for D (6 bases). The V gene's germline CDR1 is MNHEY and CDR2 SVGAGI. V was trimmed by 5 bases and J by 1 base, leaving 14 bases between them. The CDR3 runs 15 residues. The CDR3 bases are TGTGCCAGCAGTGCACAGGGATGGAAGAACACTGAAGCTTTCTTT. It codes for CASSAQGWKNTEAFF.

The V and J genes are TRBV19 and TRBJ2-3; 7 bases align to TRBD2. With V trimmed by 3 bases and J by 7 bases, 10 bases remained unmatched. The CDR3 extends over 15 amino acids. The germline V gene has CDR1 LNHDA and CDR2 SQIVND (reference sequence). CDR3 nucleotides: TGTGCCAGTAGTATGGTGCGGGGGAAGGGATATACGCAGTATTTT. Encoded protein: CASSMVRGKGYTQYF.

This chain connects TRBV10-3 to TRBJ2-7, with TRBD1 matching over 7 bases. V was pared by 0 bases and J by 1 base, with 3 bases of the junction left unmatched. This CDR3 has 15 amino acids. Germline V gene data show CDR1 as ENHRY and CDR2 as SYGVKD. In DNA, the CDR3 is TGTGCCATCAGTGAGTCTGGGACAGCTTCCTACGAGCAGTACTTC. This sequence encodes CAISESGTASYEQYF.

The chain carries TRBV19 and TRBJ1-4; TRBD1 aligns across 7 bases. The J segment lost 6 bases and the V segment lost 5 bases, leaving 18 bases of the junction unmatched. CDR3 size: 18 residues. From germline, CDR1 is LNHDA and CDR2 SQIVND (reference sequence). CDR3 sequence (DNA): TGTGCCAGTAGTGTGATACCGGGACAGCCCGTACGGGATGAAAAACTGTTTTTT. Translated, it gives CASSVIPGQPVRDEKLFF.

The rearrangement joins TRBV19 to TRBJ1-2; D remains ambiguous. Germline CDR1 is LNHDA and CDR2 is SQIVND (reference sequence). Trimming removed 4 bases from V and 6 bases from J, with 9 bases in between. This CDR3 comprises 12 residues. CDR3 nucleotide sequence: TGTGCCAGTAGTACGACACAGCATGGCTACACCTTC. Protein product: CASSTTQHGYTF.

The CDR3 region is CASRQGQNYGYTF. The CDR3 nucleotides are TGCGCCAGCAGACAGGGACAGAACTATGGCTACACCTTC. V is TRBV10-2 and J is TRBJ1-2, with 7 bases fitting TRBD1. V lost 6 bases and J lost 2; bases outside the gene matches: 3. From germline, CDR1 is WSHSY and CDR2 SAAADI. The CDR3 is made up of 13 amino acids.

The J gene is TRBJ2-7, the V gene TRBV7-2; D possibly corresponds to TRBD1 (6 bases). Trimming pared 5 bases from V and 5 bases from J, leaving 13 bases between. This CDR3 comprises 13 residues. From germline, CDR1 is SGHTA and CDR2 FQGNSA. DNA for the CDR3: TGTGCCAGCAGCCCCCGGCCAGGGGACGAGCAGTACTTC. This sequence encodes CASSPRPGDEQYF.

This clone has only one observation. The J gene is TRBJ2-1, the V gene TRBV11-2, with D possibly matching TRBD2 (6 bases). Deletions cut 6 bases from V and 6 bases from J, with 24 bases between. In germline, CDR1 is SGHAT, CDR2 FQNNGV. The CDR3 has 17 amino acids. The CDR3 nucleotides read TGTGCCAGCAGGCTCCCCTCCGGGACTCGCGGGGCCAATGAGCAGTTCTTC. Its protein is CASRLPSGTRGANEQFF.

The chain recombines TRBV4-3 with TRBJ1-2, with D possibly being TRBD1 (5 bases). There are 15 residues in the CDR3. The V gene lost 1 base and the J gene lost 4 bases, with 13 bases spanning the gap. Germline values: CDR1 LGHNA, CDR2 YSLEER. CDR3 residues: CASSQVHLGGYGYTF. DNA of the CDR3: TGCGCCAGCAGCCAAGTTCACCTGGGGGGCTATGGCTACACCTTC.

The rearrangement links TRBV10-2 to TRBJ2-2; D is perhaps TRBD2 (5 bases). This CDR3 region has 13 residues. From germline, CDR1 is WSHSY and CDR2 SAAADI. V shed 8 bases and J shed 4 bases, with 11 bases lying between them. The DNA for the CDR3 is TGCGCCAGCTTTGCGGGCGTCACCGGGGAGCTGTTTTTT. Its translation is CASFAGVTGELFF.

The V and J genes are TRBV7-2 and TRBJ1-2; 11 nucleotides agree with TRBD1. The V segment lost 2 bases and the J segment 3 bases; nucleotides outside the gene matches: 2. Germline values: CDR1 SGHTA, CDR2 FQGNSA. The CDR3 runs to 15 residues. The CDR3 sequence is CASSLTGQGDYGYTF. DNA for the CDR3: TGTGCCAGCAGCTTAACGGGACAGGGGGACTATGGCTACACCTTC. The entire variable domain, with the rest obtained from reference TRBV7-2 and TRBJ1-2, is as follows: GAGVSQSPSNKVTEKGKDVELRCDPISGHTALYWYRQSLGQGLEFLIYFQGNSAPDKSGLPSDRFSAERTGGSVSTLTIQRTQQEDSAVYLCASSLTGQGDYGYTFGSGTRLTVV.

CDR3 DNA sequence: TGTGCCTGGAGCCAGGATAGCAATCAGCCCCAGCATTTT. Its protein product is CAWSQDSNQPQHF. The genes are TRBV30 and TRBJ1-5; D is undetermined. V lost 3 bases and J lost 0, with 6 bases in between. CDR3 size: 13 residues. Germline loops: CDR1 GTSNPN, CDR2 SVGIG (reference sequence).

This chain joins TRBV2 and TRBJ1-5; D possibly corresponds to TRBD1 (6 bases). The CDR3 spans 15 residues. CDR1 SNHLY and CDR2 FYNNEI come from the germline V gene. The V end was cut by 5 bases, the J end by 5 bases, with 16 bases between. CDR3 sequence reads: CASSPWGGRDQPQHF. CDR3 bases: TGTGCCAGCAGTCCGTGGGGGGGGCGGGATCAGCCCCAGCATTTT. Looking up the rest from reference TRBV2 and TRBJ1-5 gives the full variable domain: EPEVTQTPSHQVTQMGQEVILRCVPISNHLYFYWYRQILGQKVEFLVSFYNNEISEKSEIFDDQFSVERPDGSNFTLKIRSTKLEDSAMYFCASSPWGGRDQPQHFGDGTRLSIL.

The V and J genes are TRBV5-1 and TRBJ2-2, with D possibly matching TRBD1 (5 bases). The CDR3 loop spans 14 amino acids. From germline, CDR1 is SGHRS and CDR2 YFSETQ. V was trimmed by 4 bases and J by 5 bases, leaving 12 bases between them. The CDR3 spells CASSPFQGTGELFF. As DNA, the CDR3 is TGCGCCAGCAGCCCTTTTCAGGGAACCGGGGAGCTGTTTTTT.

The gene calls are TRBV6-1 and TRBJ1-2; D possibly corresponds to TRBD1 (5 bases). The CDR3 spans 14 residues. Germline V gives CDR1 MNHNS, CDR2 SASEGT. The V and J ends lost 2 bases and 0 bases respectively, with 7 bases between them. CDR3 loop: CASSETGSNYGYTF. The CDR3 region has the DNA TGTGCCAGCAGTGAAACAGGTTCTAACTATGGCTACACCTTC.

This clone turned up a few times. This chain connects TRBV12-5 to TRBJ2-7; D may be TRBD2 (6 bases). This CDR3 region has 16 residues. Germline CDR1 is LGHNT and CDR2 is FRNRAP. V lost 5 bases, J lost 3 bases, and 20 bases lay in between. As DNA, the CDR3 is TGTGCTAGTGGTCAAGCAAGGGGCGGGGAATACTACGAGCAGTACTTC. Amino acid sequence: CASGQARGGEYYEQYF.

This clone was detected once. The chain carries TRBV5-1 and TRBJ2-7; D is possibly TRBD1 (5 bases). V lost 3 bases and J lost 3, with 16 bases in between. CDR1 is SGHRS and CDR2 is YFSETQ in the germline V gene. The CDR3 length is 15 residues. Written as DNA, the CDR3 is TGCGCCAGCAGCTCACAGGCAGGGATAAGCTACGAGCAGTACTTC. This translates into CASSSQAGISYEQYF.

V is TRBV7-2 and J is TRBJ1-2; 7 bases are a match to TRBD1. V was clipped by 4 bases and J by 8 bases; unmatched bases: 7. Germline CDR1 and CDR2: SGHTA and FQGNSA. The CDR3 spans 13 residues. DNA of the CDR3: TGTGCCAGCAGCTGGACAGGTGTTGAGGGCTACACCTTC. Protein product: CASSWTGVEGYTF.

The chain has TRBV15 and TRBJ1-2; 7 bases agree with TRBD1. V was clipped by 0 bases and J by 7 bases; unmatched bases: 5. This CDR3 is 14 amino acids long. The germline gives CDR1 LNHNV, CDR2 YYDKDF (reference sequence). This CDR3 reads CATSRDLQGGGYTF. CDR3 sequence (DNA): TGTGCCACCAGCAGAGATCTGCAGGGGGGTGGCTACACCTTC.

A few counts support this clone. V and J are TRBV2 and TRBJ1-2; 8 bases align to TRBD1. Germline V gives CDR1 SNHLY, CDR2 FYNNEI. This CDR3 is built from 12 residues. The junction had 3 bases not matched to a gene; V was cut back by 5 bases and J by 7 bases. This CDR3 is CASSYRGSGYTF. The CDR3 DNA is TGTGCCAGCAGTTACAGGGGGTCTGGCTACACCTTC.

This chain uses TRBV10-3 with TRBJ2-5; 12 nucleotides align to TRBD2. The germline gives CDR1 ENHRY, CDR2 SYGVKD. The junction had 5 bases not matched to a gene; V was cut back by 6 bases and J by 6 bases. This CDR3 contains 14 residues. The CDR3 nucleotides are TGTGCCATCAGCGCTAGCGGGGGGGCGCAGACCCAGTACTTC. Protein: CAISASGGAQTQYF.

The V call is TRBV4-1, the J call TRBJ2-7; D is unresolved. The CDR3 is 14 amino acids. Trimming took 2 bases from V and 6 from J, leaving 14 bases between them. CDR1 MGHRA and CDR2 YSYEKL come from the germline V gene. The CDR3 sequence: CASSQKPLKSEQYF. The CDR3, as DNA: TGCGCCAGCAGCCAAAAGCCCTTAAAATCCGAGCAGTACTTC.

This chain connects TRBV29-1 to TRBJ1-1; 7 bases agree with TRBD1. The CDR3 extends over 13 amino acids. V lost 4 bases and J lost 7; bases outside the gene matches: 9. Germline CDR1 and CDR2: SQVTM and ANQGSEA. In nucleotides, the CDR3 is TGCAGCGTTGCCCGGACAGGAGGAGGTGAAGCTTTCTTT. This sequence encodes CSVARTGGGEAFF.